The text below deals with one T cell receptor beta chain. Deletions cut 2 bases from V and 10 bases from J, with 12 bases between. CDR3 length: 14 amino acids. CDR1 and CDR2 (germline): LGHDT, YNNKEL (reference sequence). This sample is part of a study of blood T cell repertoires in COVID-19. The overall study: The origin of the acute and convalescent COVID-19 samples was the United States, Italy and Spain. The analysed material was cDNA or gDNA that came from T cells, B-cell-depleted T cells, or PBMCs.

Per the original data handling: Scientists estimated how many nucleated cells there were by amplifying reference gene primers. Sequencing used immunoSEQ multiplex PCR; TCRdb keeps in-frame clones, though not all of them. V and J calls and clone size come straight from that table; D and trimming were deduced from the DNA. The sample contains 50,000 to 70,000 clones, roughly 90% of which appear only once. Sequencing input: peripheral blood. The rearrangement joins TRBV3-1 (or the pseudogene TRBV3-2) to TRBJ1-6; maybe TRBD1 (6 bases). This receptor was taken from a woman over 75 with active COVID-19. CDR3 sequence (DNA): TGTGCCAGCAGCCAACTTACAGGGACCTCACCCCTCCACTTT. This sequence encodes CASSQLTGTSPLHF.